Detailed here is one T cell receptor beta chain. These data originate in a study of blood T cell repertoires in COVID-19. The authors' processing: It was from reference gene primer amplification that nucleated cell counts were estimated. Sequencing used immunoSEQ multiplex PCR; TCRdb keeps in-frame clones, though not all of them. D and trimming come from the DNA, and the V and J calls and clone size come from that table. The data show approximately 170,000 clones, around 81% seen once. V lost 3 bases and J lost 3, with 13 bases in between. CDR1 and CDR2 from the germline V gene are SGDLS and YYNGEE. The CDR3 length is 15 residues.

The receptor was derived from a human donor with acute or convalescent COVID-19. The donor label of this sample is uncertain. The rearrangement links TRBV9 to TRBJ1-5, with a tentative D call TRBD1 (6 bases). Sequenced: peripheral blood. The CDR3 DNA sequence: TGTGCCAGCAGCGCCGGACAGTCACTCAATCAGCCCCAGCATTTT. This gives the protein CASSAGQSLNQPQHF.